This entry lists 27 T cell receptor beta chains sequenced from one sample in a study of T cell responses to AZD1222 COVID-19 vaccine. Only in-frame clones appear in the TCRdb table, and some are missing; sequencing was by immunoSEQ multiplex PCR. The sample shows around 100,000 clones, more than 75% of them seen only once. The input for sequencing was peripheral blood, taken on day 0 of MenACWY control vaccination. The receptors were sampled from an adult in good health.

J is TRBJ1-5 and V is TRBV3-1 (or the pseudogene TRBV3-2); 8 positions match TRBD1. With V trimmed by 0 bases and J by 9 bases, 7 bases remained unmatched. This CDR3 has 15 residues. Per the germline V gene, CDR1 is LGHDT and CDR2 is YNNKEL (reference sequence). CDR3 sequence: CASSQDATGGWPQHF. The CDR3 DNA reads TGTGCCAGCAGCCAAGATGCCACAGGGGGTTGGCCCCAGCATTTT.

CDR3 amino acids: CASSLVRTATNYGYTF. For the CDR3, the DNA is TGTGCCAGCAGCTTAGTGAGGACAGCCACTAACTATGGCTACACCTTC. V is TRBV11-2 and J is TRBJ1-2, with D tentatively TRBD1 (6 bases). Germline CDR1 and CDR2: SGHAT and FQNNGV. The CDR3 has 16 amino acids. V lost 1 base, J lost 0 bases, and 12 bases lay in between.

This clone has a single count. J is TRBJ2-7 and V is TRBV9; 9 bases line up with TRBD2. Germline V gene data show CDR1 as SGDLS and CDR2 as YYNGEE. J gave up 7 bases and V 4 bases, and 21 bases lay outside the gene matches. CDR3 length: 18 residues. This CDR3 reads CASSPRPAGGLPPGEQYF. CDR3 sequence (DNA): TGTGCCAGCAGCCCCAGGCCAGCGGGGGGCTTACCTCCGGGGGAGCAGTACTTC.

The CDR3 loop is CASSSLAGGPSYNEQFF. DNA of the CDR3: TGTGCCAGCAGTTCCCTAGCGGGAGGCCCCTCCTACAATGAGCAGTTCTTC. V gene TRBV6-2 or TRBV6-3 combines with J gene TRBJ2-1; 11 bases fit TRBD2. V lost 4 bases and J lost 0; bases outside the gene matches: 5. This CDR3 has 17 residues. The V gene's germline CDR1 is MNHEY and CDR2 SVGEGT.

The chain combines TRBV4-3 with TRBJ2-1; no definite D call. The CDR3 contains 11 residues. V was trimmed by 1 base and J by 8 bases, leaving 3 bases between them. CDR1 is LGHNA, CDR2 YSLEER, per germline. For the CDR3, the DNA is TGCGCCAGCAGCCAAGCCCATGAGCAGTTCTTC. Amino acid sequence: CASSQAHEQFF.

The chain is built from TRBV6-2 or TRBV6-3 and TRBJ2-2; D tentatively reads TRBD1 or TRBD2 (5 bases each). With 2 bases removed from V and 5 bases from J, the gap between germline ends came to 12 bases. CDR1 and CDR2 (germline): MNHEY, SVGEGT. The CDR3 has 15 residues. CDR3 loop: CASSYGTVRTGELFF. DNA of the CDR3: TGTGCCAGCAGTTACGGGACCGTAAGGACCGGGGAGCTGTTTTTT.

The genes are TRBV11-2 and TRBJ1-2; 9 bases are a match to TRBD1. Germline trimming cut 4 bases from V and 2 bases from J; bases unmatched to any gene: 5. The CDR3 length is 15 residues. Germline CDR1 is SGHAT and CDR2 is FQNNGV. CDR3 DNA sequence: TGTGCCAGCAGCTCAAGGGGACAGGGAAACTATGGCTACACCTTC. Protein: CASSSRGQGNYGYTF.

J is TRBJ2-7 and V is TRBV5-1, with 9 bases that match TRBD1. The CDR3 has 17 amino acids. CDR1 and CDR2 from the germline V gene are SGHRS and YFSETQ. Losses at the gene ends were 4 bases for V and 6 bases for J; bases not matched to a gene: 17. CDR3 in DNA: TGCGCCAGCAGCCAATCGGTCGGACAGGGGATATACCGCGAGCAGTACTTC. Amino acids: CASSQSVGQGIYREQYF.

This sequence joins TRBV6-2 or TRBV6-3 and TRBJ2-3; 8 bases are a match to TRBD1. This CDR3 is 14 amino acids long. Germline V gene lookup returns CDR1 MNHEY and CDR2 SVGEGT. The J segment lost 4 bases and the V segment lost 5 bases, leaving 5 bases of the junction unmatched. The CDR3 DNA sequence: TGTGCCAGCAGTCCCGGGACAGGATCAGATACGCAGTATTTT. This translates into CASSPGTGSDTQYF.

The rearrangement joins TRBV28 to TRBJ1-5; D remains ambiguous. The CDR3 sequence is 14 residues long. V shed 6 bases and J shed 6 bases, with 15 bases lying between them. Germline values: CDR1 MDHEN, CDR2 SYDVKM. CDR3 protein: CASRDRGNTQPQHF. CDR3 DNA sequence: TGTGCCAGCAGGGACCGGGGTAACACTCAGCCCCAGCATTTT.

The DNA of the CDR3 is TGTGCCAGCAGCCCTTCCTTTGGTAATTCACCCCTCCACTTT. This sequence encodes CASSPSFGNSPLHF. The chain uses TRBV7-9 and TRBJ1-6; D remains ambiguous. This CDR3 is 14 amino acids long. Germline values: CDR1 SEHNR, CDR2 FQNEAQ (reference sequence). V was trimmed by 5 bases and J by 6 bases, leaving 11 bases between them.

To note about this clone: The same CDR3 arises from other DNA sequences in this sample as well. The V call is TRBV7-2, the J call TRBJ1-2, with D uncertain. CDR3 size: 14 residues. CDR1 and CDR2 (germline): SGHTA, FQGNSA. V gave up 1 base and J gave up 3 bases, with 9 bases separating them. The CDR3 is CASSLGPGYYGYTF. The CDR3 nucleotides read TGTGCCAGCAGCTTAGGTCCGGGCTACTATGGCTACACCTTC.

The chain links TRBV6-6 to TRBJ2-6; unclear D gene. Germline lookup yields CDR1 MNHNY and CDR2 SVGAGI (reference sequence). Trimming cost V 2 bases and J 0 bases, with 5 bases left between them. The CDR3 contains 15 residues. The CDR3 is CASSYERSGANVLTF. The CDR3 nucleotides read TGTGCCAGCAGTTACGAACGCTCTGGGGCCAACGTCCTGACTTTC.

This clone was picked up one time. The gene calls are TRBV7-2 and TRBJ2-3; 9 bases fit TRBD1. The germline gives CDR1 SGHTA, CDR2 FQGNSA. The CDR3 extends over 18 amino acids. J lost 3 bases, V lost 2 bases, and 12 bases had no gene match. CDR3 protein: CASSLRTGVHIGTDTQYF. CDR3 coding DNA: TGTGCCAGCAGCTTAAGGACAGGGGTGCATATTGGGACAGATACGCAGTATTTT.

This clone has just a few counts. The chain uses TRBV28 and TRBJ1-2; possible D gene TRBD1, 5 bases. The CDR3 consists of 13 residues. Germline V lookup: CDR1 MDHEN, CDR2 SYDVKM. With 6 bases removed from V and 2 bases from J, the gap between germline ends came to 10 bases. The CDR3 spells CASRIQENYGYTF. The CDR3 DNA is TGTGCCAGCAGGATACAGGAAAACTATGGCTACACCTTC.

This clone turned up a few times. V and J are TRBV7-2 and TRBJ2-5; D is unresolved. This CDR3 is 13 amino acids long. V was cut by 1 base and J by 5 bases, with 8 bases left in between. Germline values: CDR1 SGHTA, CDR2 FQGNSA. The chain's CDR3 is CASSLVKAETQYF. CDR3 sequence (DNA): TGTGCCAGCAGCTTAGTGAAGGCGGAGACCCAGTACTTC.

V gene TRBV6-1 combines with J gene TRBJ1-5; D gene uncertain. V was cut by 7 bases and J by 1 base, with 11 bases left in between. Looked up from germline, CDR1 is MNHNS and CDR2 is SASEGT. There are 14 residues in the CDR3. The CDR3 DNA follows: TGTGCCAGCACCCCCGCCGAGAGCAATCAGCCCCAGCATTTT. This sequence encodes CASTPAESNQPQHF.

The chain carries TRBV11-2 and TRBJ2-7; 8 nucleotides align to TRBD1. The CDR3 is 15 residues long. From germline, CDR1 is SGHAT and CDR2 FQNNGV. The trim removed 5 bases at V and 6 bases at J, leaving 12 bases unmatched. CDR3 residues: CASSPQGQGLSEQYF. In DNA, the CDR3 is TGTGCCAGCAGCCCTCAAGGACAGGGCTTATCCGAGCAGTACTTC.

V gene TRBV6-5 combines with J gene TRBJ2-3; D might be TRBD1 or TRBD2, each matching 5 bases. Germline CDR1 is MNHEY and CDR2 is SVGAGI. The V end was cut by 6 bases, the J end by 2 bases, with 9 bases between. The CDR3 is 13 residues long. CDR3 region: CASRGRPTDTQYF. The CDR3 bases are TGTGCCAGCAGGGGACGCCCCACAGATACGCAGTATTTT.

The chain carries TRBV10-3 and TRBJ1-5; D is possibly TRBD1 (5 bases). Deletions cut 0 bases from V and 7 bases from J, with 7 bases between. Germline V CDR1 and CDR2: ENHRY, SYGVKD. The CDR3 covers 13 residues. The CDR3 DNA sequence: TGTGCCATCAGTGAGTCTGGGGGGCAGCCCCAGCATTTT. Its protein product is CAISESGGQPQHF.

The genes are TRBV18 and TRBJ2-2; D remains ambiguous. The CDR3 sequence is 14 residues long. Per germline, CDR1 KGHSH and CDR2 LQKENI. V was trimmed by 2 bases and J by 1 base, leaving 5 bases between them. CDR3: CASSPSENTGELFF. In DNA, the CDR3 is TGTGCCAGCTCACCATCAGAGAACACCGGGGAGCTGTTTTTT. The full variable domain, completed using reference TRBV18 and TRBJ2-2, is NAGVMQNPRHLVRRRGQEARLRCSPMKGHSHVYWYRQLPEEGLKFMVYLQKENIIDESGMPKERFSAEFPKEGPSILRIQQVVRGDSAAYFCASSPSENTGELFFGEGSRLTVL.

The chain uses TRBV6-5 and TRBJ2-3; the D is unclear. The CDR3 is 14 residues long. In germline, CDR1 is MNHEY, CDR2 SVGAGI. Trimming removed 2 bases at V and 6 bases at J, with 12 bases between. This CDR3 reads CASSYATPTDTQYF. CDR3 DNA: TGTGCCAGCAGTTACGCGACCCCTACGGATACGCAGTATTTT.

V is TRBV5-8 and J is TRBJ1-2; TRBD1 aligns across 9 bases. J was trimmed by 1 base and V by 3 bases; bases with no gene match: 7. The length of the CDR3 is 16 residues. CDR1 is SGHTS, CDR2 YDEGEE, per germline. For the CDR3, the DNA is TGTGCCAGCAGCTCTCTACAGGGGGCGCGTAACTATGGCTACACCTTC. It translates to CASSSLQGARNYGYTF.

J is TRBJ1-2 and V is TRBV28; D is uncertain. V was pared by 3 bases and J by 8 bases, with 7 bases between. This CDR3 comprises 11 residues. Germline loops: CDR1 MDHEN, CDR2 SYDVKM. For the CDR3, the DNA is TGTGCCAGCAGTTTGGATAGGGGCTACACCTTC. It yields the protein CASSLDRGYTF.

The V and J genes are TRBV6-2 or TRBV6-3 and TRBJ1-5; 11 nucleotides align to TRBD1. The germline V gene encodes CDR1 MNHEY and CDR2 SVGEGT. This CDR3 has 16 residues. J gave up 2 bases and V 2 bases, and 2 bases lay outside the gene matches. DNA of the CDR3: TGTGCCAGCAGTTACCCGGGACAGGGGGGCAATCAGCCCCAGCATTTT. Residues: CASSYPGQGGNQPQHF.

The genes are TRBV30 and TRBJ1-6; unclear D gene. V was pared by 0 bases and J by 7 bases, with 13 bases between. The CDR3 totals 15 residues. Germline loops: CDR1 GTSNPN, CDR2 SVGIG (reference sequence). CDR3 residues: CAWSVGTALNSPLHF. CDR3 bases: TGTGCCTGGAGTGTAGGCACAGCCTTAAATTCACCCCTCCACTTT.

This clone was picked up a small number of times. The CDR3 DNA reads TGTGCCAGTAGTACCCGGACAGGGGGCGACTATGGCTACACCTTC. Protein: CASSTRTGGDYGYTF. The rearrangement links TRBV19 to TRBJ1-2, with TRBD1 matching over 11 bases. The CDR3 length is 15 residues. With 4 bases clipped from V and 3 bases from J, the junction kept 4 bases outside the gene matches. Germline loops: CDR1 LNHDA, CDR2 SQIVND (reference sequence).